Listed below are T cell receptor beta chains from one sample, sequenced in a study of blood T cells in healthy people across ages. TCRdb re-derived calls from the 5' RACE reads in MiXCR, one entry per CDR3 protein. This sample yields some 1.8 million distinct CDR3 sequences, of which 35% to 50% are seen a single time; around 23% belongs to the top ten. Input material: blood. Receptors originate from a human donor in good health. The CDR3 runs from the conserved cysteine through the conserved F or W. The order of the fields is J gene, D gene, clone size, V gene, CDR3 protein, CDR3 DNA. A D gene is named only where the DNA matches it firmly. Size is omitted from some rows. Given values are once, few, many or a class for expanded clones.

j_gene: TRBJ1-1
d_gene: TRBD1
abundance: .
v_gene: TRBV4-2
CDR3aa: CASSHPGQGLNTEAFF
CDR3nt: TGTGCCAGCAGCCACCCGGGACAGGGACTCAACACTGAAGCTTTCTTT

j_gene: TRBJ1-5
d_gene: .
abundance: once
v_gene: TRBV7-9
CDR3aa: CASSLLTGDQHF
CDR3nt: TGTGCCAGCAGCCTATTGACAGGAGACCAGCATTTT

j_gene: TRBJ1-2
d_gene: .
abundance: few
v_gene: TRBV7-2
CDR3aa: CASSLGWTDYGYTF
CDR3nt: TGTGCCAGCAGCTTAGGGTGGACAGACTATGGCTACACCTTC

j_gene: TRBJ2-2
d_gene: .
abundance: .
v_gene: TRBV7-2
CDR3aa: CASSFTGINTGELFF
CDR3nt: TGTGCCAGCAGCTTTACAGGGATCAACACCGGGGAGCTGTTTTTT

j_gene: TRBJ2-2
d_gene: .
abundance: .
v_gene: TRBV4-1
CDR3aa: CASSRRPLTEEYTGELFF
CDR3nt: TGCGCCAGCAGCCGAAGACCTTTGACAGAGGAGTACACCGGGGAGCTGTTTTTT

j_gene: TRBJ1-2
d_gene: TRBD1
abundance: few
v_gene: TRBV20-1
CDR3aa: CSAPRTGEDYGYTF
CDR3nt: TGCAGTGCCCCGCGGACAGGGGAGGACTATGGCTACACCTTC

j_gene: TRBJ2-4
d_gene: TRBD1
abundance: once
v_gene: TRBV6-2/TRBV6-3
CDR3aa: CASSYSRTGGWAKNIQYF
CDR3nt: TGTGCCAGCAGTTATTCGAGGACAGGGGGCTGGGCCAAAAACATTCAGTACTTC

j_gene: TRBJ2-7
d_gene: .
abundance: once
v_gene: TRBV6-2/TRBV6-3
CDR3aa: CASSTGFTYNEQYF
CDR3nt: TGTGCCAGCAGTACAGGGTTTACCTACAATGAGCAGTACTTC

j_gene: TRBJ1-3
d_gene: .
abundance: .
v_gene: TRBV7-2
CDR3aa: CASSSQPGASSGNTIYF
CDR3nt: TGTGCCAGCAGCTCCCAACCAGGGGCCTCCTCTGGAAACACCATATATTTT

j_gene: TRBJ2-7
d_gene: .
abundance: few
v_gene: TRBV24-1
CDR3aa: CATAQSDEQYF
CDR3nt: TGTGCCACCGCCCAAAGTGACGAGCAGTACTTC

j_gene: TRBJ2-1
d_gene: TRBD2
abundance: few
v_gene: TRBV5-1
CDR3aa: CASTSSLAGGPGGNGQFF
CDR3nt: TGCGCCAGCACCTCCTCACTAGCGGGGGGCCCTGGGGGCAATGGGCAGTTCTTC

j_gene: TRBJ1-2
d_gene: .
abundance: .
v_gene: TRBV12-3/TRBV12-4
CDR3aa: CASSFYSGLALYGYTF
CDR3nt: TGTGCCAGCAGTTTTTACAGCGGCCTTGCTCTCTATGGCTACACCTTC

j_gene: TRBJ2-1
d_gene: .
abundance: few
v_gene: TRBV7-9
CDR3aa: CASSFRPYDEQFF
CDR3nt: TGTGCCAGCAGCTTCCGTCCTTACGATGAGCAGTTCTTC

j_gene: TRBJ2-5
d_gene: .
abundance: .
v_gene: TRBV5-4
CDR3aa: CASSLAPPDAETQYF
CDR3nt: TGTGCCAGCAGCTTGGCCCCTCCGGATGCAGAGACCCAGTACTTC

j_gene: TRBJ1-1
d_gene: .
abundance: many
v_gene: TRBV7-9
CDR3aa: CASSLEWGTEAFF
CDR3nt: TGTGCCAGCAGCTTAGAATGGGGGACTGAAGCTTTCTTT

j_gene: TRBJ2-7
d_gene: TRBD2
abundance: .
v_gene: TRBV4-3
CDR3aa: CASSQARDYPYEQYF
CDR3nt: TGCGCCAGCAGCCAAGCTAGGGACTACCCCTACGAGCAGTACTTC

j_gene: TRBJ2-5
d_gene: .
abundance: .
v_gene: TRBV30
CDR3aa: CAWSVGGPETQYF
CDR3nt: TGTGCCTGGAGTGTTGGGGGTCCAGAGACCCAGTACTTC

j_gene: TRBJ1-2
d_gene: TRBD1
abundance: few
v_gene: TRBV4-2
CDR3aa: CASSQDGPVDRANYGYTF
CDR3nt: TGTGCCAGCAGCCAAGATGGCCCCGTCGACAGGGCTAATTATGGCTACACCTTC

j_gene: TRBJ2-1
d_gene: TRBD1
abundance: .
v_gene: TRBV12-3/TRBV12-4
CDR3aa: CASSLRRGRNEQFF
CDR3nt: TGTGCCAGCAGTTTGCGAAGGGGGCGGAATGAGCAGTTCTTC

j_gene: TRBJ1-5
d_gene: TRBD1
abundance: .
v_gene: TRBV20-1
CDR3aa: CSARTGGPHQPQHF
CDR3nt: TGCAGTGCTAGAACAGGGGGGCCCCATCAGCCCCAGCATTTT